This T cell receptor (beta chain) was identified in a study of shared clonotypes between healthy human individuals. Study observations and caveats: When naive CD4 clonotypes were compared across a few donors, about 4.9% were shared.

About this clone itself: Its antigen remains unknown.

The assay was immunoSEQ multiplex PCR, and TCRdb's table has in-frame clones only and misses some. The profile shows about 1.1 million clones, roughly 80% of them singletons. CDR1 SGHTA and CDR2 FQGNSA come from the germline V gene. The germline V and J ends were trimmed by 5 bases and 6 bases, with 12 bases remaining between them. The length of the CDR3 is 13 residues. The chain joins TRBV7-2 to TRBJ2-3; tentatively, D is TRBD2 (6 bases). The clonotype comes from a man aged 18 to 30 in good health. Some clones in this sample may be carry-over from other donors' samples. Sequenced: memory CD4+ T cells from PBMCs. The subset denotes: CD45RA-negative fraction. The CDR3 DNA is TGTGCCAGCAGCCCCCCCGCGGGGGATACGCAGTATTTT. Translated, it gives CASSPPAGDTQYF.